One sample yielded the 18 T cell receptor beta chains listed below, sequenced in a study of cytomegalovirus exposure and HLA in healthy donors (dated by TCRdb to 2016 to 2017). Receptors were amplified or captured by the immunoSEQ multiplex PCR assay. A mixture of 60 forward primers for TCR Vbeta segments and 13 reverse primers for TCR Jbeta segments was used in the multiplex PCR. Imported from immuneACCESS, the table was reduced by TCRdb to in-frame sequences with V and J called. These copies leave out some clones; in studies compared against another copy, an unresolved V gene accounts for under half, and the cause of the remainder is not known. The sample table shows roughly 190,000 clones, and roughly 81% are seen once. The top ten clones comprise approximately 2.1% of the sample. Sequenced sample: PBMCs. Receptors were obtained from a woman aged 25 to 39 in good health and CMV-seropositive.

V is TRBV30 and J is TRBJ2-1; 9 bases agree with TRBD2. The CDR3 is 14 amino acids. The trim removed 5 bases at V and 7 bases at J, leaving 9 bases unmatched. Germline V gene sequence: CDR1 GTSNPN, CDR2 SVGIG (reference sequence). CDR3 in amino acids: CAWCLAGGPNEQFF. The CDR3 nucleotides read TGTGCCTGGTGTTTGGCGGGAGGGCCTAATGAGCAGTTCTTC.

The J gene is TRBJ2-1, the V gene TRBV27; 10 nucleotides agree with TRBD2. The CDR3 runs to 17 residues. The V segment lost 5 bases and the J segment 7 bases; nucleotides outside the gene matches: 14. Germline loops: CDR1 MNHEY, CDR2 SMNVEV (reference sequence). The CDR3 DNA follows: TGTGCCAGCAGTCACCAAAAGCTTCAGACTAGCGGGAATGAGCAGTTCTTC. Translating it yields CASSHQKLQTSGNEQFF.

The CDR3 bases are TGTGCCAGCCCCCGTAGGGCTAGCGACTACAATGAGCAGTTCTTC. Residues: CASPRRASDYNEQFF. V is TRBV7-2 and J is TRBJ2-1; D is possibly TRBD2 (6 bases). The CDR3 has 15 amino acids. Trimming shortened V by 8 bases and J by 3 bases, and 17 bases separated the two germline ends. The V gene's germline CDR1 is SGHTA and CDR2 FQGNSA.

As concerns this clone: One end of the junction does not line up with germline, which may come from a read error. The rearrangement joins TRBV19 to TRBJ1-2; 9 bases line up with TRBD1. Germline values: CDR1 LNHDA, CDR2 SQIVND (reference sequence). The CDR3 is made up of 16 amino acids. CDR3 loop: CASSLDTGTGRYGYTF. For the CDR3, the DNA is TGTGCCAGTAGTCTAGATACCGGGACAGGGCGATATGGCTACACCTTC. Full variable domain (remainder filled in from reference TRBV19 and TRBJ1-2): DGGITQSPKYLFRKEGQNVTLSCEQNLNHDAMYWYRQDPGQGLRLIYYSQIVNDFQKGDIAEGYSVSREKKESFPLTVTSAQKNPTAFYLCASSLDTGTGRYGYTFGSGTRLTVV.

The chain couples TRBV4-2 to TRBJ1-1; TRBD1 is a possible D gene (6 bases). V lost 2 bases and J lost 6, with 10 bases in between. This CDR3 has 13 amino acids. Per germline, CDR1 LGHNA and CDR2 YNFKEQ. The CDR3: CASSQQGLAEAFF. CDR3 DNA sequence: TGTGCCAGCAGCCAACAGGGGTTGGCTGAAGCTTTCTTT.

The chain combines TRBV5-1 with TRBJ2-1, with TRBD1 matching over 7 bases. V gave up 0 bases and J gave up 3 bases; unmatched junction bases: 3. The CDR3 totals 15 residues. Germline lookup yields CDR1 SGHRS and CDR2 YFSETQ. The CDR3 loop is CASSLEGDSYNEQFF. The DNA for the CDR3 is TGCGCCAGCAGCTTGGAGGGGGACAGCTACAATGAGCAGTTCTTC.

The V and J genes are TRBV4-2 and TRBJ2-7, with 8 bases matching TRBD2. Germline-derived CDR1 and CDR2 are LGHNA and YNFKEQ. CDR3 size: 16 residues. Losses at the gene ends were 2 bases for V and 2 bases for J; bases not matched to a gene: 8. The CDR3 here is CASSQSYSGGPYEQYF. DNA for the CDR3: TGTGCCAGCAGCCAAAGTTATTCGGGGGGGCCCTACGAGCAGTACTTC.

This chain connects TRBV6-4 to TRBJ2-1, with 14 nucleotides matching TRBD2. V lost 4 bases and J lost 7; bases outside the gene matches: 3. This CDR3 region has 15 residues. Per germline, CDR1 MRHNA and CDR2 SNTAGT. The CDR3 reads CASSGGLAGVNEQFF. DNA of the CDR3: TGTGCCAGCAGTGGGGGACTAGCGGGAGTTAATGAGCAGTTCTTC.

The CDR3 protein is CASSLEGTGELFF. The CDR3 bases are TGCGCCAGCAGCCTAGAGGGAACCGGGGAGCTGTTTTTT. J is TRBJ2-2 and V is TRBV5-1; maybe TRBD2 (5 bases). Per the germline V gene, CDR1 is SGHRS and CDR2 is YFSETQ. Trimming left V 4 bases short and J 5 bases short, with 9 bases between. CDR3 size: 13 residues.

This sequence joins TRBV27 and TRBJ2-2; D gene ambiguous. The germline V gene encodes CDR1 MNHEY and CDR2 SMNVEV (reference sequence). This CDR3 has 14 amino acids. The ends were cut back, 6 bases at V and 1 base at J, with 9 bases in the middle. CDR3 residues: CASRLLQNTGELFF. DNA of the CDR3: TGTGCCAGCAGACTACTACAGAACACCGGGGAGCTGTTTTTT.

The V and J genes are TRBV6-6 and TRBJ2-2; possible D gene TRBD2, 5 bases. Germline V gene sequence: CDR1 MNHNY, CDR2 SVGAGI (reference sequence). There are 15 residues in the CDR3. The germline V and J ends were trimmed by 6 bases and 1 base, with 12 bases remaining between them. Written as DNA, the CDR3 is TGTGCCAGCAGGTCTTCGGGGATGAACACCGGGGAGCTGTTTTTT. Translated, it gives CASRSSGMNTGELFF.

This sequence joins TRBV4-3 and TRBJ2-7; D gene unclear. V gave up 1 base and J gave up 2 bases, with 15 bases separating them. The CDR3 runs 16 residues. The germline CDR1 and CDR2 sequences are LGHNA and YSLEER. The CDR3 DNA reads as TGCGCCAGCAGCCAAGCGCCAGGTCCATCTCCCTACGAGCAGTACTTC. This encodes CASSQAPGPSPYEQYF.

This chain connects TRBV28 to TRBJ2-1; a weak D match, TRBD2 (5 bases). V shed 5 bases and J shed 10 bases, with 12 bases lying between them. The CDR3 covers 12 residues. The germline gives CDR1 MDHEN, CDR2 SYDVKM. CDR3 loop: CASSPPGGEQFF. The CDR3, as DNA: TGTGCCAGCAGTCCCCCCGGAGGAGAGCAGTTCTTC.

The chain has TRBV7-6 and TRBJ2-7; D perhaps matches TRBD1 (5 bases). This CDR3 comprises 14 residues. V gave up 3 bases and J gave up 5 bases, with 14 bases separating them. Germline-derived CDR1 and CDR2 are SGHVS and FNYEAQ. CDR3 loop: CASSFSRADHEQYF. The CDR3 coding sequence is TGTGCCAGCAGCTTCTCCAGGGCAGACCACGAGCAGTACTTC.

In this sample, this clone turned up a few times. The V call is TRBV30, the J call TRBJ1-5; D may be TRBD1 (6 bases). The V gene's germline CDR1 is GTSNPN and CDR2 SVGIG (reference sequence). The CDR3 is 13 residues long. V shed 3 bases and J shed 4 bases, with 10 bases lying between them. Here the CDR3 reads CAWSGQTNQPQHF. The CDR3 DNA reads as TGTGCCTGGAGCGGACAGACAAATCAGCCCCAGCATTTT.

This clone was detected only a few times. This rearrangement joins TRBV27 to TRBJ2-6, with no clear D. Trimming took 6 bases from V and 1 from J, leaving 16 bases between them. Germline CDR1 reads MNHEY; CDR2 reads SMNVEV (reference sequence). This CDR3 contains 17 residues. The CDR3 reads CASRYYSRGSGANVLTF. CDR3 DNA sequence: TGTGCCAGCAGATACTACTCGCGCGGTTCTGGGGCCAACGTCCTGACTTTC.

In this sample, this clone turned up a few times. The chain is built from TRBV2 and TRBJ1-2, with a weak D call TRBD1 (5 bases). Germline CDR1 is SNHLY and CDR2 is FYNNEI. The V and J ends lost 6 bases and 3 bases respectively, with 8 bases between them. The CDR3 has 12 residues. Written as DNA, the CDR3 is TGTGCCAGCAGCCCAGGGTACTATGGCTACACCTTC. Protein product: CASSPGYYGYTF.

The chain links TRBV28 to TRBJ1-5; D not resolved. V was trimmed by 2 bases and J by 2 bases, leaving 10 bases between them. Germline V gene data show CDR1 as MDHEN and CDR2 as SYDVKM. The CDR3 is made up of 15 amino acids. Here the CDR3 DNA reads TGTGCCAGCAGTTTAGGGAGCGGGGGCAATCAGCCCCAGCATTTT. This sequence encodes CASSLGSGGNQPQHF.